The entry below gives a single TCR beta chain sequence along with its context. Antigen unknown. These data belong to a study of blood T cells in healthy people across ages. Study results and caveats: Age showed a roughly linear inverse relationship with TCR beta diversity per million T cells.

A J-beta primer mix and a sample-barcoded 5' primer were used in a second PCR of roughly 6 to 11 cycles. Each of the cDNA molecules was tagged by a template-switch adaptor with 12 random nucleotides. TCRdb re-analysed the 5' RACE reads in MiXCR, keeping a single row per CDR3 protein. The table lists about 720,000 distinct CDR3 sequences, roughly 20% of them singletons, with around a fifth in the top ten. Germline V gives CDR1 SGHVS, CDR2 FQNEAQ. V was cut by 4 bases and J by 5 bases, with 11 bases left in between. The CDR3 sequence is 13 residues long. The rearrangement uses TRBV7-8 and TRBJ2-5; no definite D call. Sample: blood. This TCR came from a man in his sixties or seventies in good health. The CDR3 loop is CASSSSLFETQYF. Written as DNA, the CDR3 is TGTGCCAGCAGCTCATCTTTATTCGAGACCCAGTACTTC.